Detailed here is one TCR beta chain. The sample comes from a study of shared clonotypes between healthy human individuals. Here immunoSEQ multiplex PCR was the method, and the copy in TCRdb shows in-frame clones only, minus some. The data show a few hundred thousand clones, just under 97% seen once. V shed 5 bases and J shed 8 bases, with 13 bases lying between them. The CDR3 has 13 residues. Germline CDR1 reads SSHAT; CDR2 reads FNYEAQ (reference sequence). Positive CCR7 selection of CD45RO-negative cells yielded the naive CD8 cells, and terminally differentiated effector memory CD45RA+ cells were excluded.

The chain recombines TRBV7-7 with TRBJ2-1; D possibly corresponds to TRBD2 (5 bases). The source is a woman in her thirties in good health. The sequenced material came from naive CD8+ T cells sorted from blood. CDR3 residues: CASSRFTRDEQFF. The CDR3 DNA follows: TGTGCCAGCAGCCGTTTCACTAGGGATGAGCAGTTCTTC.